The entry below gives a single TCR beta chain sequence along with its context. This specimen belongs to a study of T cell changes during pregnancy in multiple sclerosis. Assay used: immunoSEQ multiplex PCR; TCRdb lists only in-frame clones, some missing. There are roughly 100,000 clones in the sample; about 90% occur only once, and 1.5% to 2% lies in the top ten. The CDR3 sequence is 16 residues long. J lost 7 bases, V lost 3 bases, and 11 bases had no gene match. Germline lookup yields CDR1 SGHDN and CDR2 FVKESK. This receptor was taken from a female donor with multiple sclerosis, enrolled in a pregnancy study. This chain connects TRBV14 to TRBJ1-4; 7 nucleotides line up with TRBD1. The sample in question was peripheral blood, obtained before pregnancy. The CDR3 here is CASSQLTGIEAEKLFF. DNA of the CDR3: TGTGCCAGCAGCCAGTTGACAGGGATTGAAGCTGAAAAACTGTTTTTT.